The 32 T cell receptor beta chains below come from one sample, sequenced in a study of T-cell memory formation after mild COVID-19. TCRdb reprocessed the 5' RACE reads via MiXCR and lists one record per CDR3 protein. The sample has 300,000 to 400,000 distinct CDR3 sequences, 28% seen once. Material for sequencing was PBMCs or a T cell subset sorted from them (not recorded which). The receptors here all came from an adult woman who had mild COVID-19 (a few samples of this study predate the infection). Cell type and time point are not known.

This clonotype has only a few counts. V and J are TRBV5-1 and TRBJ1-2; 7 bases are a match to TRBD1. V lost 4 bases, J lost 0 bases, and 3 bases stayed unmatched. The V gene's germline CDR1 is SGHRS and CDR2 YFSETQ. The CDR3 has 14 residues. The CDR3 reads CASSPGQPNYGYTF. The CDR3 DNA is TGCGCCAGCAGCCCGGGACAGCCTAACTATGGCTACACCTTC.

Ten or more counts support this clonotype. The chain carries TRBV7-9 and TRBJ2-2; no clear D. The CDR3 length is 16 residues. CDR1 is SEHNR and CDR2 is FQNEAQ in the germline V gene (reference sequence). Deletions cut 1 base from V and 6 bases from J, with 15 bases between. In nucleotides, the CDR3 is TGTGCCAGCAGCTTAGTACAGACCGTAGGCTCCGGGGAGCTGTTTTTT. Translated: CASSLVQTVGSGELFF.

The chain combines TRBV7-2 with TRBJ2-1, with TRBD2 matching over 8 bases. CDR1 SGHTA and CDR2 FQGNSA come from the germline V gene. The length of the CDR3 is 16 residues. The ends lost 1 base at V and 5 bases at J; junction bases unmatched: 7. CDR3 region: CASSLVRTSTNNEQFF. DNA for the CDR3: TGTGCCAGCAGCTTAGTGAGGACTAGCACGAACAATGAGCAGTTCTTC.

The V call is TRBV6-5, the J call TRBJ1-2, with D possibly being TRBD1 (6 bases). Per the germline V gene, CDR1 is MNHEY and CDR2 is SVGAGI. The V end was cut by 4 bases, the J end by 0 bases, with 15 bases between. The CDR3 is made up of 16 amino acids. The CDR3 region is CASSSWRTEANYGYTF. The CDR3 DNA is TGTGCCAGCAGTTCCTGGAGGACAGAGGCTAACTATGGCTACACCTTC.

The rearrangement links TRBV7-3 to TRBJ2-3; 7 nucleotides align to TRBD2. CDR3 size: 18 residues. Germline V gene sequence: CDR1 SGHTA, CDR2 FQGTGA. The trim removed 3 bases at V and 2 bases at J, leaving 14 bases unmatched. CDR3 bases: TGTGCCAGCAGCTTCCTAGAAAGTAGCGGGCCTCTCACAGATACGCAGTATTTT. Amino acid sequence: CASSFLESSGPLTDTQYF.

The chain combines TRBV24-1 with TRBJ2-1, with a tentative D call TRBD1 (6 bases). Germline CDR1 is KGHDR and CDR2 is SFDVKD. The CDR3 runs to 16 residues. V lost 1 base, J lost 6 bases, and 15 bases lay in between. The CDR3 is CATSDFGRGGGNEQFF. CDR3 DNA sequence: TGTGCCACCAGTGATTTCGGCAGGGGCGGTGGCAATGAGCAGTTCTTC.

This sequence joins TRBV4-1 and TRBJ2-7, with TRBD2 as a possible D gene (6 bases). Germline loops: CDR1 MGHRA, CDR2 YSYEKL. V lost 0 bases and J lost 0, with 15 bases in between. This CDR3 contains 17 residues. CDR3 in DNA: TGCGCCAGCAGCCAAGATCGGTCGGGGGTCACCTCCTACGAGCAGTACTTC. Its protein product is CASSQDRSGVTSYEQYF.

This clonotype has only a few counts. In DNA form, the CDR3 reads TGTGCCAGCAGAGACAGGGGGTCCTACAATGAGCAGTTCTTC. This gives the protein CASRDRGSYNEQFF. The chain is built from TRBV6-5 and TRBJ2-1; TRBD1 aligns across 9 bases. The CDR3 length is 14 residues. The germline V gene has CDR1 MNHEY and CDR2 SVGAGI. J was trimmed by 1 base and V by 6 bases; bases with no gene match: 1.

The chain combines TRBV7-6 with TRBJ2-7; D ambiguous. V lost 4 bases and J 2 bases, leaving 15 bases between the germline ends. The CDR3 is 15 amino acids. Germline assignment: CDR1 SGHVS and CDR2 FNYEAQ. CDR3 region: CASSSTALPPYEQYF. The CDR3, as DNA: TGTGCCAGCAGCTCTACAGCCCTTCCTCCCTACGAGCAGTACTTC.

This clonotype was detected ten times or more. The chain couples TRBV7-2 to TRBJ2-1; D is possibly TRBD1 (5 bases). Germline CDR1 is SGHTA and CDR2 is FQGNSA. The germline V and J ends were trimmed by 3 bases and 1 base, with 7 bases remaining between them. The CDR3 spans 14 residues. CDR3 protein: CASSFQGSYNEQFF. The CDR3 DNA reads as TGTGCCAGCAGCTTCCAGGGTTCCTACAATGAGCAGTTCTTC.

The chain recombines TRBV7-2 with TRBJ1-3; 8 positions match TRBD1. V lost 5 bases and J lost 4; bases outside the gene matches: 10. The germline V gene has CDR1 SGHTA and CDR2 FQGNSA. This CDR3 region has 16 residues. The CDR3 region has the DNA TGTGCCAGCAGCGCTACAGGGGGTGGCAGAGGAAACACCATATATTTT. As protein: CASSATGGGRGNTIYF. The complete variable domain, with remaining parts taken from reference TRBV7-2 and TRBJ1-3, reads GAGVSQSPSNKVTEKGKDVELRCDPISGHTALYWYRQSLGQGLEFLIYFQGNSAPDKSGLPSDRFSAERTGGSVSTLTIQRTQQEDSAVYLCASSATGGGRGNTIYFGEGSWLTVV.

The chain carries TRBV20-1 and TRBJ1-3; D remains unclear. This CDR3 spans 15 amino acids. V lost 2 bases to trimming and J lost 1 base, with 12 bases between them. CDR1 and CDR2 from the germline V gene are DFQATT and SNEGSKA (reference sequence). CDR3 sequence (DNA): TGCAGTGCTAGACACTCTAGCGGGTCTGGAAACACCATATATTTT. This gives the protein CSARHSSGSGNTIYF.

At least ten counts were recorded for this clonotype. The chain has TRBV7-9 and TRBJ1-5, with 7 bases matching TRBD1. After removal of 8 bases from V and 2 bases from J, the junction contained 3 bases not matched to a gene. The CDR3 is made up of 13 amino acids. CDR1 SEHNR and CDR2 FQNEAQ come from the germline V gene (reference sequence). As DNA, the CDR3 is TGTGCCAGCGGAACAGGGGGCAATCAGCCCCAGCATTTT. Amino acids: CASGTGGNQPQHF.

This clonotype was counted a single time. The chain couples TRBV2 to TRBJ2-1; D gene unclear. Between the trimmed V and J ends, which lost 5 bases and 3 bases, there was a span of 5 bases. The germline V gene has CDR1 SNHLY and CDR2 FYNNEI. This CDR3 spans 12 amino acids. The CDR3 region has the DNA TGTGCCAGCAGTTCATACTACAATGAGCAGTTCTTC. Its protein is CASSSYYNEQFF.

This clonotype was seen only a few times. This chain joins TRBV6-5 and TRBJ2-7; no definite D call. Between the trimmed V and J ends, which lost 5 bases and 2 bases, there was a span of 13 bases. This CDR3 has 14 residues. In germline, CDR1 is MNHEY, CDR2 SVGAGI. The CDR3 loop is CASSLASGPYEQYF. CDR3 coding DNA: TGTGCCAGCAGTCTTGCCTCCGGGCCCTACGAGCAGTACTTC.

V usage is TRBV20-1 and J usage is TRBJ2-7; TRBD1 might be the D (6 bases). The germline V gene encodes CDR1 DFQATT and CDR2 SNEGSKA (reference sequence). The CDR3 has 12 residues. V was cut by 5 bases and J by 2 bases, with 10 bases left in between. CDR3 in amino acids: CSAGQNPYEQYF. The CDR3 DNA reads as TGCAGTGCTGGACAGAACCCCTACGAGCAGTACTTC.

This clonotype has more than one count but fewer than ten. The rearrangement uses TRBV18 and TRBJ2-1; 9 bases are shared with TRBD1. CDR1 KGHSH and CDR2 LQKENI come from the germline V gene. Germline trimming cut 6 bases from V and 8 bases from J; bases unmatched to any gene: 8. This CDR3 contains 14 residues. For the CDR3, the DNA is TGTGCCAGCTCCCCGGGACAGGGATTCCATGAGCAGTTCTTC. Translation: CASSPGQGFHEQFF.

This clonotype showed up just once. This chain uses TRBV24-1 with TRBJ2-1; D might be TRBD1 (5 bases). The CDR3 is 14 amino acids. Germline loops: CDR1 KGHDR, CDR2 SFDVKD. Deletions cut 2 bases from V and 5 bases from J, with 9 bases between. CDR3 DNA sequence: TGTGCCACCAGTGATTACGGCAGGGACAATGAGCAGTTCTTC. The encoded protein is CATSDYGRDNEQFF.

This clonotype appeared a few times. This chain joins TRBV20-1 and TRBJ2-1; either TRBD1 or TRBD2 may supply D (5 bases each). This CDR3 is built from 15 residues. V dropped 4 bases and J dropped 3 bases, with 16 bases sitting between them. Germline V CDR1 and CDR2: DFQATT, SNEGSKA (reference sequence). This chain's CDR3 is CSATGTNAFYNEQFF. CDR3 in DNA: TGCAGTGCTACCGGGACCAATGCCTTCTACAATGAGCAGTTCTTC.

The gene calls are TRBV9 and TRBJ1-1; D may be TRBD1 (5 bases). Germline loops: CDR1 SGDLS, CDR2 YYNGEE. Trimming left V 0 bases short and J 1 base short, with 10 bases between. The CDR3 sequence is 15 residues long. The CDR3 DNA follows: TGTGCCAGCAGCGTAGTGGCGGGGACGAACACTGAAGCTTTCTTT. Its protein product is CASSVVAGTNTEAFF.

The V call is TRBV20-1, the J call TRBJ1-2; TRBD1 is a possible D gene (6 bases). Trimming pared 0 bases from V and 8 bases from J, leaving 13 bases between. The CDR3 totals 13 residues. CDR1 is DFQATT and CDR2 is SNEGSKA in the germline V gene (reference sequence). The CDR3 bases are TGCAGTGCTAGAGATTTCGGGGGCGGAGGCTACACCTTC. Translation: CSARDFGGGGYTF.

V gene TRBV7-9 combines with J gene TRBJ2-7, with a weak D call TRBD2 (6 bases). CDR3 length equals 18 residues. V shed 1 base and J shed 3 bases, with 22 bases lying between them. Per the germline V gene, CDR1 is SEHNR and CDR2 is FQNEAQ (reference sequence). For the CDR3, the DNA is TGTGCCAGCAGCTTAGAGGCCCGCGGGGCGGGCCGAGGCTACGAGCAGTACTTC. Translating it yields CASSLEARGAGRGYEQYF.

The table lists this clonotype with a few counts. This CDR3 reads CAWSVGMPYEQYF. In DNA form, the CDR3 reads TGTGCCTGGAGTGTAGGGATGCCCTACGAGCAGTACTTC. V is TRBV30 and J is TRBJ2-7; D is unresolved. Per the germline V gene, CDR1 is GTSNPN and CDR2 is SVGIG (reference sequence). The CDR3 runs to 13 residues. V shed 0 bases and J shed 2 bases, with 8 bases lying between them. Supplemented by reference TRBV30 and TRBJ2-7, the full variable domain reads SQTIHQWPATLVQPVGSPLSLECTVEGTSNPNLYWYRQAAGRGLQLLFYSVGIGQISSEVPQNLSASRPQDRQFILSSKKLLLSDSGFYLCAWSVGMPYEQYFGPGTRLTVT.

The V gene is TRBV6-5, the J gene TRBJ2-3, with D perhaps assigned TRBD1 or TRBD2 (6 bases each). Trimming pared 2 bases from V and 0 bases from J, leaving 9 bases between. The CDR3 runs to 15 residues. Germline V gene sequence: CDR1 MNHEY, CDR2 SVGAGI. CDR3 region: CASSYAGHSTDTQYF. CDR3 nucleotide sequence: TGTGCCAGCAGTTACGCGGGACATAGCACAGATACGCAGTATTTT.

This clonotype has a handful of counts. CDR3 bases: TGTGCCAGCAGTTACGAAGGGCCCAGCAATCAGCCCCAGCATTTT. Translated: CASSYEGPSNQPQHF. The chain carries TRBV6-2 or TRBV6-3 and TRBJ1-5; no definite D call. Germline V gene sequence: CDR1 MNHEY, CDR2 SVGEGT. The length of the CDR3 is 15 residues. Trimming pared 2 bases from V and 1 base from J, leaving 9 bases between.

The chain couples TRBV20-1 to TRBJ2-7; a possible D gene is TRBD2 (7 bases). CDR1 DFQATT and CDR2 SNEGSKA come from the germline V gene (reference sequence). The CDR3 has 12 amino acids. The germline V and J ends were trimmed by 6 bases and 4 bases, with 13 bases remaining between them. The CDR3 region is CSARTAGYEQYF. DNA of the CDR3: TGCAGTGCGAGGACAGCGGGATACGAGCAGTACTTC.

The gene calls are TRBV25-1 and TRBJ2-7; TRBD2 aligns across 8 bases. J gave up 2 bases and V 4 bases, and 19 bases lay outside the gene matches. CDR1 and CDR2 from the germline V gene are MGHDK and SYGVNS. The CDR3 is 19 amino acids. This CDR3 is CASSVPQGPKAGETYEQYF. Here the CDR3 DNA reads TGTGCCAGCAGTGTGCCGCAGGGGCCAAAAGCGGGAGAGACCTACGAGCAGTACTTC.

This clonotype turned up a few times. The genes are TRBV4-1 and TRBJ2-3; possible D gene TRBD2, 6 bases. Germline CDR1 and CDR2: MGHRA and YSYEKL. The ends were cut back, 3 bases at V and 0 bases at J, with 16 bases in the middle. The CDR3 totals 17 residues. The CDR3 is CASSHQLEEGSTDTQYF. The CDR3 DNA follows: TGCGCCAGCAGCCACCAATTGGAGGAGGGAAGCACAGATACGCAGTATTTT.

In its sample, this clonotype was seen a few times. The J gene is TRBJ1-1, the V gene TRBV30, with D perhaps TRBD1 (5 bases). V was clipped by 0 bases and J by 4 bases, with 9 bases between them. The CDR3 runs 13 residues. Germline CDR1 GTSNPN, CDR2 SVGIG (reference sequence). The CDR3 is CAWSVQVGTEAFF. CDR3 sequence (DNA): TGTGCCTGGAGTGTACAGGTGGGCACTGAAGCTTTCTTT.

This clonotype was seen only a few times. V usage is TRBV5-1 and J usage is TRBJ2-6; D is unclear. The CDR3 is 16 residues long. CDR1 is SGHRS and CDR2 is YFSETQ in the germline V gene. Trimming took off 7 bases at V and 2 bases at J, with 16 bases between the two ends. CDR3 DNA sequence: TGCGCCAGCCAGAGGTCCCCGGGCACTGGGGCCAACGTCCTGACTTTC. It translates to CASQRSPGTGANVLTF.

This clonotype has only a few counts. This chain connects TRBV24-1 to TRBJ1-1; D ambiguous. The CDR3 consists of 13 residues. Per germline, CDR1 KGHDR and CDR2 SFDVKD. Trimming took off 4 bases at V and 5 bases at J, with 10 bases between the two ends. The CDR3: CATSDPGRTEAFF. The CDR3, as DNA: TGTGCCACCAGTGACCCGGGAAGAACTGAAGCTTTCTTT.

This rearrangement joins TRBV6-6 to TRBJ2-7; tentative D call: TRBD2 (7 bases). The CDR3 runs to 18 residues. Germline loops: CDR1 MNHNY, CDR2 SVGAGI (reference sequence). V shed 0 bases and J shed 0 bases, with 18 bases lying between them. The CDR3 loop reads CASSYSSPRGGNSYEQYF. The CDR3 coding sequence is TGTGCCAGCAGTTACTCATCACCCAGGGGAGGGAACTCCTACGAGCAGTACTTC.